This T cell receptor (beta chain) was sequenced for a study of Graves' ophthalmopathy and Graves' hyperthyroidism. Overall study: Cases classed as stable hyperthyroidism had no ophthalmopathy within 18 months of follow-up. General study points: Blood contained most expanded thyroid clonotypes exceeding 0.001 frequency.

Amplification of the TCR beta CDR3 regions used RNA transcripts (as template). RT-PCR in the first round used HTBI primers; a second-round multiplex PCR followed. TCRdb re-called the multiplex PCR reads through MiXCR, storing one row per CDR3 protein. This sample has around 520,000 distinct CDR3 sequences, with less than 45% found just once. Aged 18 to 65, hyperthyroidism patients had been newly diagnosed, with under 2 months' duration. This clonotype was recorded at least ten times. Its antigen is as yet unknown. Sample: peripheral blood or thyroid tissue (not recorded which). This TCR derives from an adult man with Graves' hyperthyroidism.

The CDR3 is CASSEVWGANTEAFF. The CDR3 DNA follows: TGTGCCAGCAGTGAGGTCTGGGGGGCAAACACTGAAGCTTTCTTT. The chain joins TRBV25-1 to TRBJ1-1, with D tentatively TRBD1 (6 bases). CDR1 MGHDK and CDR2 SYGVNS come from the germline V gene. V gave up 3 bases and J gave up 2 bases, with 13 bases separating them. This CDR3 spans 15 amino acids.